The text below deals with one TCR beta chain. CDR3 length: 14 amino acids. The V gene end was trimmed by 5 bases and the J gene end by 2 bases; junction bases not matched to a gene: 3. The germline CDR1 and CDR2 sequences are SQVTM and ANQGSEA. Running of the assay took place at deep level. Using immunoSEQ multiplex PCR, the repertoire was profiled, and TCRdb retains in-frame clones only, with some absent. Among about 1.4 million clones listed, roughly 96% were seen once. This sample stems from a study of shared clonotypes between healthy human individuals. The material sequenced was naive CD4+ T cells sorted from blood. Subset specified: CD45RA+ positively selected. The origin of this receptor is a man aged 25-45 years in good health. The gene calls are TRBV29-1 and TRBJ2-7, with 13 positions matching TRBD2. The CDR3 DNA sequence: TGCAGCGTTACGACTAGCGGGGGGACCTACGAGCAGTACTTC. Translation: CSVTTSGGTYEQYF.